Below are 10 T cell receptor beta chains sequenced from a single sample in a study of T-cell memory formation after mild COVID-19. MiXCR was run by TCRdb on the 5' RACE reads, yielding one entry per CDR3 protein. The profile shows around 50,000 distinct CDR3 sequences, 9.5% to 15% of them singletons. Sequencing used PBMCs or a T cell subset sorted from them (not recorded which). The receptors stem from a man between 18 and 29 years old who had mild COVID-19 (a few samples of this study predate the infection). Cell type and time point are not known.

The rearrangement links TRBV10-3 to TRBJ1-1; no clear D gene. The germline CDR1 and CDR2 sequences are ENHRY and SYGVKD. V was cut by 3 bases and J by 1 base, with 6 bases left in between. The CDR3 is 13 amino acids. CDR3 protein: CAISESGNTEAFF. CDR3 bases: TGTGCCATCAGTGAATCAGGGAACACTGAAGCTTTCTTT.

This clonotype has more than one count but fewer than ten. The chain is built from TRBV7-9 and TRBJ1-2; 8 bases are a match to TRBD1. Looked up from germline, CDR1 is SEHNR and CDR2 is FQNEAQ (reference sequence). The trim removed 5 bases at V and 4 bases at J, leaving 6 bases unmatched. The CDR3 sequence is 14 residues long. The CDR3 is CASSQTGVSYGYTF. The CDR3 nucleotides are TGTGCCAGCAGCCAGACAGGGGTTAGCTATGGCTACACCTTC.

The genes are TRBV27 and TRBJ1-3, with D perhaps matching TRBD1 (6 bases). Germline loops: CDR1 MNHEY, CDR2 SMNVEV (reference sequence). The CDR3 has 14 residues. Trimming left V 5 bases short and J 2 bases short, with 10 bases between. DNA for the CDR3: TGTGCCAGCAGTGCACAGGGCGCTGGAAACACCATATATTTT. It encodes CASSAQGAGNTIYF.

This clonotype has a handful of counts. This CDR3 is CSASQGGFSVQPQHF. The CDR3, as DNA: TGCAGTGCTAGCCAGGGGGGCTTTTCGGTTCAGCCCCAGCATTTT. This chain links TRBV20-1 with TRBJ1-5; 7 nucleotides agree with TRBD1. The CDR3 has 15 residues. Germline V gene lookup returns CDR1 DFQATT and CDR2 SNEGSKA (reference sequence). V was pared by 3 bases and J by 6 bases, with 11 bases of the junction left unmatched.

The chain is built from TRBV28 and TRBJ1-2; D not resolved. Per germline, CDR1 MDHEN and CDR2 SYDVKM. The length of the CDR3 is 14 residues. Trimming took 7 bases from V and 1 from J, leaving 13 bases between them. CDR3 nucleotide sequence: TGTGCCAGCATCTCACCCCTCTTTAACTATGGCTACACCTTC. Protein sequence: CASISPLFNYGYTF.

This sequence joins TRBV21-1 and TRBJ1-6; no DNA check was done on the table's D call, TRBD1. TRBV21-1 is noted as a pseudogene. The CDR3 runs 16 residues. CDR3 in amino acids: CASSPKVGQVPSPLHF. In DNA, the CDR3 is TGTGCCAGCAGCCCAAAGGTGGGACAGGTTCCTTCACCCCTCCACTTT.

The CDR3 DNA is TGTGCCACCAGCGTCGACAGGGCAGATACGCAGTATTTT. Translating gives CATSVDRADTQYF. This chain connects TRBV15 to TRBJ2-3; 7 bases are shared with TRBD1. CDR3 length equals 13 residues. Unmatched junction bases numbered 3, after V lost 5 bases and J lost 4 bases. CDR1 LNHNV and CDR2 YYDKDF come from the germline V gene (reference sequence).

The table lists this clonotype with a few counts. The CDR3 nucleotides read TGTGCCAGCAGCTTAGTCCCGGGGAACACTGAAGCTTTCTTT. Translated: CASSLVPGNTEAFF. The rearrangement joins TRBV7-2 to TRBJ1-1, with no clear D. There are 14 residues in the CDR3. Trimming took 1 base from V and 1 from J, leaving 7 bases between them. Germline loops: CDR1 SGHTA, CDR2 FQGNSA.

There are many counts of this clonotype. The rearrangement uses TRBV5-1 and TRBJ2-1, with D possibly TRBD1 on 6 matching bases. Looked up from germline, CDR1 is SGHRS and CDR2 is YFSETQ. The CDR3 loop spans 15 amino acids. Between the trimmed V and J ends, which lost 0 bases and 3 bases, there was a span of 10 bases. The CDR3 nucleotides are TGCGCCAGCAGCTTGGCAGCGGACAGCTACAATGAGCAGTTCTTC. It encodes CASSLAADSYNEQFF.

This clonotype occurred a few times. This chain connects TRBV6-5 to TRBJ1-3; 7 bases fit TRBD1. V gave up 2 bases and J gave up 4 bases; unmatched junction bases: 5. The germline gives CDR1 MNHEY, CDR2 SVGAGI. The CDR3 covers 15 residues. Here the CDR3 reads CASSYTRTGGNTIYF. The CDR3 nucleotides are TGTGCCAGCAGTTACACTCGGACAGGCGGAAACACCATATATTTT.